This passage covers 8 T cell receptor beta chains from one sample sequenced in a study of regulatory T cells in long-lasting Graves disease. Time point reported: persistent/refractory GD, antithyroid drugs over 5 years with positive TRAb. RNA isolated from PBMCs was used to make the TCR library. The authors built TCR beta libraries using iRepertoire HTBI primers and Arm-PCR of CDR3 regions. TCRdb re-analysed the multiplex PCR reads in MiXCR, keeping a single row per CDR3 protein. Altogether around 430,000 distinct CDR3 sequences are present, about 22% being singletons, with the ten largest covering around 13%. Sequences were derived from peripheral blood mononuclear cells (PBMCs), sampled when the disease was refractory, from a patient treated with antithyroid drugs. All receptors come from a female donor with Graves disease.

This clonotype was counted many times. This chain connects TRBV28 to TRBJ2-7, with TRBD2 matching over 11 bases. This CDR3 has 17 amino acids. Germline V gives CDR1 MDHEN, CDR2 SYDVKM. With V trimmed by 2 bases and J by 2 bases, 8 bases remained unmatched. CDR3 sequence (DNA): TGTGCCAGCAGTTTAGGCCCACTAGCGGGAGACACCTACGAGCAGTACTTC. Its protein is CASSLGPLAGDTYEQYF. The full variable domain, its missing parts supplied by reference TRBV28 and TRBJ2-7, is DVKVTQSSRYLVKRTGEKVFLECVQDMDHENMFWYRQDPGLGLRLIYFSYDVKMKEKGDIPEGYSVSREKKERFSLILESASTNQTSMYLCASSLGPLAGDTYEQYFGPGTRLTVT.

The chain is built from TRBV19 and TRBJ2-7, with 10 nucleotides matching TRBD1. CDR1 and CDR2 from the germline V gene are LNHDA and SQIVND (reference sequence). CDR3 length equals 16 residues. V trimming: 4 bases; J trimming: 2 bases; junction bases outside the gene matches: 8. This CDR3 reads CASSTLGQGRPYEQYF. The CDR3 DNA is TGTGCCAGTAGTACACTGGGACAGGGGAGACCCTACGAGCAGTACTTC.

This clonotype has only one observation. The genes are TRBV7-9 and TRBJ2-7; D remains unclear. Germline-derived CDR1 and CDR2 are SEHNR and FQNEAQ (reference sequence). V was clipped by 1 base and J by 2 bases, with 12 bases between them. This CDR3 is 15 amino acids long. The chain's CDR3 is CASSLGPEGPYEQYF. The CDR3 DNA reads TGTGCCAGCAGCTTAGGGCCCGAAGGTCCCTACGAGCAGTACTTC.

As concerns this clonotype: A clone one base away is much larger, so this may be a read error. The V and J genes are TRBV6-1 and TRBJ1-2, with TRBD1 identical over 8 bases. Germline V gene sequence: CDR1 MNHNS, CDR2 SASEGT. This CDR3 contains 14 residues. CDR3 region: CTSSRNIRQGRYTF. The CDR3 DNA reads TGTACCAGCAGCCGGAACATCAGACAGGGGCGCTACACCTTC.

At least ten counts were recorded for this clonotype. The genes are TRBV7-3 and TRBJ2-5, with unresolved D. CDR3 length equals 13 residues. V was trimmed by 3 bases and J by 5 bases, leaving 10 bases between them. CDR1 and CDR2 (germline): SGHTA, FQGTGA. The CDR3 DNA follows: TGTGCCAGCAGCTTGGCAACCCGGGAGACCCAGTACTTC. It codes for CASSLATRETQYF.

This clonotype appeared many times. This chain uses TRBV28 with TRBJ1-5; unclear D gene. This CDR3 has 16 amino acids. The V end was cut by 4 bases, the J end by 0 bases, with 13 bases between. Germline V gene lookup returns CDR1 MDHEN and CDR2 SYDVKM. The DNA of the CDR3 is TGTGCCAGCAGTTATGCCGGCAGTAATAGCAATCAGCCCCAGCATTTT. This sequence encodes CASSYAGSNSNQPQHF.

J is TRBJ1-2 and V is TRBV4-3, with D perhaps matching TRBD1 (5 bases). The germline V and J ends were trimmed by 2 bases and 6 bases, with 19 bases remaining between them. Germline CDR1 reads LGHNA; CDR2 reads YSLEER. CDR3 length equals 16 residues. Here the CDR3 DNA reads TGCGCCAGCAGCCAACGAGGGACCTCTCCGGTGGATGGCTACACCTTC. This encodes CASSQRGTSPVDGYTF.

The DNA for the CDR3 is TGTGCCTGGAGGCCCAAACAGGGAACTGAAGCTTTCTTT. It is translated as CAWRPKQGTEAFF. The rearrangement uses TRBV30 and TRBJ1-1, with D maybe TRBD1 (6 bases). V was clipped by 3 bases and J by 5 bases, with 13 bases between them. The length of the CDR3 is 13 residues. Per the germline V gene, CDR1 is GTSNPN and CDR2 is SVGIG (reference sequence).